Listed here are 23 T cell receptor beta chains from one sample, sequenced in a study of identical twins. TCRdb called the 5' RACE reads again in MiXCR, with one record for every CDR3 protein. The profile shows over 600,000 distinct CDR3 sequences, around 20% of them singletons. Separately, the same data were catalogued under a study of T cells expressing NK-cell markers.

The sequencing input was PBMCs. These receptors were taken from a young woman in good health.

The chain carries TRBV6-1 and TRBJ2-3; 9 bases are shared with TRBD1. Germline V lookup: CDR1 MNHNS, CDR2 SASEGT. V lost 7 bases, J lost 0 bases, and 8 bases stayed unmatched. The CDR3 is made up of 16 amino acids. The CDR3 protein is CASTGGTGGSTDTQYF. For the CDR3, the DNA is TGTGCCAGCACGGGGGGAACAGGGGGCAGCACAGATACGCAGTATTTT.

This chain joins TRBV12-3 or TRBV12-4 and TRBJ2-5; the match to TRBD2 covers 8 bases. J lost 6 bases, V lost 6 bases, and 6 bases had no gene match. This CDR3 region has 13 residues. The CDR3 DNA reads as TGTGCCAGCAGCAGCGGGACTAGGAAGACCCAGTACTTC. Protein: CASSSGTRKTQYF.

This clonotype has a count of ten or more. V is TRBV12-3 or TRBV12-4 and J is TRBJ2-1; 10 positions agree with TRBD1. Trimming cost V 1 base and J 7 bases; bases outside gene matches: 4. CDR3 length equals 15 residues. This CDR3 reads CASSLGTGGFNEQFF. CDR3 coding DNA: TGTGCCAGCAGTTTAGGGACAGGGGGTTTTAATGAGCAGTTCTTC.

This clonotype appeared many times. V usage is TRBV12-3 or TRBV12-4 and J usage is TRBJ2-5; D is unclear. The CDR3 extends over 13 amino acids. Deletions cut 3 bases from V and 4 bases from J, with 9 bases between. CDR3 residues: CASSFGQSETQYF. The CDR3 nucleotides read TGTGCCAGCAGTTTCGGGCAATCAGAGACCCAGTACTTC.

This clonotype appeared a few times. The CDR3 reads CASSEDASYSPLHF. DNA of the CDR3: TGTGCCAGCAGTGAAGACGCCAGCTATTCACCCCTCCACTTT. This chain joins TRBV25-1 and TRBJ1-6, with D hard to call. This CDR3 spans 14 amino acids. Germline assignment: CDR1 MGHDK and CDR2 SYGVNS. V gave up 2 bases and J gave up 8 bases, with 10 bases separating them.

The genes are TRBV29-1 and TRBJ1-2; the D gene is possibly TRBD1 (6 bases). Trimming removed 4 bases from V and 3 bases from J, with 21 bases in between. The CDR3 runs 16 residues. CDR1 and CDR2 from the germline V gene are SQVTM and ANQGSEA. CDR3 bases: TGCAGCGTTGTGGAGGCCTGGACAGTTATACACTATGGCTACACCTTC. This sequence encodes CSVVEAWTVIHYGYTF.

J is TRBJ1-2 and V is TRBV19; D gene uncertain. V lost 10 bases to trimming and J lost 8 bases, with 14 bases between them. CDR1 is LNHDA, CDR2 SQIVND, per germline (reference sequence). The CDR3 is 11 residues long. The CDR3 region has the DNA TGTGCCACCCAAGGGTTACCGGGCTACACCTTC. This gives the protein CATQGLPGYTF.

This clonotype was observed a handful of times. The V and J genes are TRBV20-1 and TRBJ2-1; 7 bases align to TRBD2. Germline V lookup: CDR1 DFQATT, CDR2 SNEGSKA (reference sequence). The CDR3 totals 16 residues. V dropped 2 bases and J dropped 10; count of bases not matched to a gene: 17. As DNA, the CDR3 is TGCAGTGCTAGAACCCGGGACTACGGGATTATTAAGGAGCAGTTCTTC. It encodes CSARTRDYGIIKEQFF.

V is TRBV7-2 and J is TRBJ2-1; D call uncertain. Germline CDR1 and CDR2: SGHTA and FQGNSA. This CDR3 spans 14 amino acids. The germline V and J ends were trimmed by 2 bases and 4 bases, with 9 bases remaining between them. The CDR3 here is CASSLSAAYNEQFF. In nucleotides, the CDR3 is TGTGCCAGCAGCTTATCCGCCGCTTACAATGAGCAGTTCTTC.

This clonotype was counted only a few times. The chain couples TRBV29-1 to TRBJ2-3; D tentatively reads TRBD1 or TRBD2 (5 bases each). CDR3 length: 14 amino acids. Germline V lookup: CDR1 SQVTM, CDR2 ANQGSEA. V dropped 8 bases and J dropped 2 bases, with 17 bases sitting between them. The CDR3 spells CSLSGTILTDTQYF. As DNA, the CDR3 is TGCAGCCTTTCAGGGACCATACTCACAGATACGCAGTATTTT.

The chain combines TRBV10-3 with TRBJ2-7, with D uncertain. The CDR3 spans 16 residues. Trimming pared 2 bases from V and 2 bases from J, leaving 16 bases between. Germline loops: CDR1 ENHRY, CDR2 SYGVKD. Written as DNA, the CDR3 is TGTGCCATCAGTGAGGGCGGCTCAGCTCACCCCTACGAGCAGTACTTC. This encodes CAISEGGSAHPYEQYF.

J is TRBJ2-1 and V is TRBV9; 7 nucleotides agree with TRBD1. The CDR3 runs 15 residues. Per the germline V gene, CDR1 is SGDLS and CDR2 is YYNGEE. J lost 4 bases, V lost 2 bases, and 6 bases had no gene match. CDR3 protein: CASSVGQNRYNEQFF. CDR3 sequence (DNA): TGTGCCAGCAGCGTGGGACAGAATAGATACAATGAGCAGTTCTTC. The variable domain in full, with the rest retrieved from reference TRBV9 and TRBJ2-1, is DSGVTQTPKHLITATGQRVTLRCSPRSGDLSVYWYQQSLDQGLQFLIQYYNGEERAKGNILERFSAQQFPDLHSELNLSSLELGDSALYFCASSVGQNRYNEQFFGPGTRLTVL.

This clonotype was counted only a few times. The chain uses TRBV25-1 and TRBJ1-1, with TRBD1 as a possible D gene (5 bases). From germline, CDR1 is MGHDK and CDR2 SYGVNS. Trimming pared 1 base from V and 7 bases from J, leaving 10 bases between. CDR3 length: 13 residues. The CDR3 DNA follows: TGTGCCAGCAGTGAATGGCTGGGGGTTGAAGCTTTCTTT. Protein: CASSEWLGVEAFF. Full variable domain (rest looked up from reference TRBV25-1 and TRBJ1-1): EADIYQTPRYLVIGTGKKITLECSQTMGHDKMYWYQQDPGMELHLIHYSYGVNSTEKGDLSSESTVSRIRTEHFPLTLESARPSHTSQYLCASSEWLGVEAFFGQGTRLTVV.

J is TRBJ2-5 and V is TRBV29-1, with 10 bases fitting TRBD2. From germline, CDR1 is SQVTM and CDR2 ANQGSEA. Trimming cost V 3 bases and J 7 bases; bases outside gene matches: 11. The CDR3 has 15 residues. CDR3 amino acids: CSVEGLALGGGTQYF. CDR3 bases: TGCAGCGTTGAGGGACTAGCGCTTGGGGGGGGGACCCAGTACTTC.

This chain links TRBV6-5 with TRBJ1-1; 7 bases line up with TRBD1. This CDR3 has 12 residues. J lost 7 bases, V lost 5 bases, and 4 bases had no gene match. CDR1 and CDR2 (germline): MNHEY, SVGAGI. This CDR3 is CASSTTGREAFF. CDR3 bases: TGTGCCAGCAGTACGACAGGGCGTGAAGCTTTCTTT.

The chain links TRBV12-5 to TRBJ2-1, with 8 bases matching TRBD1. The CDR3 extends over 14 amino acids. V gave up 7 bases and J gave up 6 bases; unmatched junction bases: 8. Per germline, CDR1 LGHNT and CDR2 FRNRAP. The DNA of the CDR3 is TGTGCTAGTGCGCCGGGACAGGTCGTCAATGAGCAGTTCTTC. It translates to CASAPGQVVNEQFF.

This clonotype was recorded at least ten times. The rearrangement joins TRBV24-1 to TRBJ2-3; 9 bases match TRBD2. The CDR3 length is 15 residues. Germline CDR1 reads KGHDR; CDR2 reads SFDVKD. V dropped 5 bases and J dropped 5; count of bases not matched to a gene: 7. The CDR3 DNA follows: TGTGCCACCAGTGGACTGCGGGAGGGCCGAGATACGCAGTATTTT. Translation: CATSGLREGRDTQYF.

This clonotype has at least ten counts. The rearrangement joins TRBV30 to TRBJ1-5; a weak D match, TRBD1 (6 bases). The germline V gene encodes CDR1 GTSNPN and CDR2 SVGIG (reference sequence). V lost 0 bases, J lost 6 bases, and 9 bases lay in between. This CDR3 spans 13 amino acids. The CDR3 sequence is CAWSVQGGQPQHF. The CDR3 DNA is TGTGCCTGGAGTGTACAGGGCGGTCAGCCCCAGCATTTT.

This clonotype was found many times. The chain joins TRBV2 to TRBJ2-5; D is uncertain. The CDR3 consists of 12 residues. The ends were cut back, 1 base at V and 5 bases at J, with 5 bases in the middle. Per the germline V gene, CDR1 is SNHLY and CDR2 is FYNNEI. The CDR3 reads CASSEERETQYF. The CDR3 bases are TGTGCCAGCAGTGAAGAGCGTGAGACCCAGTACTTC. Filled out from reference TRBV2 and TRBJ2-5, the complete variable domain reads EPEVTQTPSHQVTQMGQEVILRCVPISNHLYFYWYRQILGQKVEFLVSFYNNEISEKSEIFDDQFSVERPDGSNFTLKIRSTKLEDSAMYFCASSEERETQYFGPGTRLLVL.

This chain joins TRBV7-2 and TRBJ2-1; 9 bases match TRBD2. In germline, CDR1 is SGHTA, CDR2 FQGNSA. Trimming at V came to 4 bases and at J to 4 bases, leaving 2 bases not matched to a gene. The CDR3 consists of 14 residues. The CDR3 spells CASSYLAGYNEQFF. CDR3 sequence (DNA): TGTGCCAGCAGCTACCTAGCGGGGTACAATGAGCAGTTCTTC.

In its sample, this clonotype was seen many times. CDR3 nucleotides: TGCAGTGCTCTACCCTCGACTCCGACAGATACGCAGTATTTT. Amino acids: CSALPSTPTDTQYF. This rearrangement joins TRBV20-1 to TRBJ2-3, with D unresolved. With 5 bases removed from V and 3 bases from J, the gap between germline ends came to 15 bases. The CDR3 has 14 residues. Germline assignment: CDR1 DFQATT and CDR2 SNEGSKA (reference sequence).

This clonotype came up a few times. V gene TRBV12-3 or TRBV12-4 combines with J gene TRBJ2-1; the D gene is possibly TRBD1 (5 bases). This CDR3 has 11 residues. With 6 bases removed from V and 7 bases from J, the gap between germline ends came to 7 bases. CDR3 DNA sequence: TGTGCCAGCAGGACAGCGAATGAGCAGTTCTTC. Encoded protein: CASRTANEQFF.

The V gene is TRBV21-1, the J gene TRBJ2-2; TRBD1 was called by the table and not checked on the DNA. TRBV21-1 is noted as a pseudogene. This CDR3 contains 15 residues. The CDR3 bases are TGTGCCGGGGGGTCGGGGCTTACGAACACCGGGGAGCTGTTTTTT. Protein: CAGGSGLTNTGELFF.